The following is a T cell receptor (beta chain) sequence with its context. Profiled with immunoSEQ multiplex PCR; TCRdb holds only in-frame clones, not every one. The sample carries about 590,000 clones, 95% recorded once. The sample originates from a study of shared clonotypes between healthy human individuals. CD45RO-negative, CCR7-positively selected cells formed the naive CD8 fraction, excluding terminally differentiated effector memory CD45RA+ cells. V lost 4 bases to trimming and J lost 6 bases, with 9 bases between them. CDR1 and CDR2 (germline): SGDLS, YYNGEE. The CDR3 extends over 12 amino acids.

J is TRBJ2-3 and V is TRBV9; perhaps TRBD2 as D (6 bases). The clonotype was recovered from a woman aged 25-40 years in good health. Sequencing was done on a sample of naive CD8+ T cells sorted from blood. DNA for the CDR3: TGTGCCAGCAGCCGGGGGAGTGATACGCAGTATTTT. It encodes CASSRGSDTQYF.